These 24 T cell receptor beta chains came from one sample sequenced in a study of CD8 T cells in ankylosing spondylitis. The study's findings and limits: Characteristic of ankylosing spondylitis blood, it appeared, was a TCR beta motif comprising 7 to 9 highly homologous variants.

TCRdb re-called the 5' RACE reads through MiXCR, storing one row per CDR3 protein. Of some 840,000 distinct CDR3 sequences listed, about 12% were seen once; the top ten hold just over 0.5%. These receptors have no identified antigens. Sequencing was done on a sample of blood, either unsorted or a sorted T cell fraction (not recorded which). The receptor set was obtained from a male donor with ankylosing spondylitis.

This clonotype was counted ten times or more. The chain carries TRBV15 and TRBJ2-5, with no clear D. V dropped 0 bases and J dropped 5 bases, with 10 bases sitting between them. The germline V gene has CDR1 LNHNV and CDR2 YYDKDF (reference sequence). The CDR3 has 14 amino acids. The CDR3 region is CATSRDVGWETQYF. In nucleotides, the CDR3 is TGTGCCACCAGCAGAGATGTAGGATGGGAGACCCAGTACTTC.

This chain links TRBV28 with TRBJ2-1, with 8 bases that match TRBD2. After removal of 2 bases from V and 3 bases from J, the junction contained 9 bases not matched to a gene. This CDR3 is 17 amino acids long. Germline assignment: CDR1 MDHEN and CDR2 SYDVKM. The CDR3 DNA follows: TGTGCCAGCAGTTTAGGTGGGCTAGCGGGCGACTACAATGAGCAGTTCTTC. Translating it yields CASSLGGLAGDYNEQFF.

This clonotype was picked up a small number of times. The chain carries TRBV9 and TRBJ2-1, with 12 bases that match TRBD2. With V trimmed by 1 base and J by 8 bases, 4 bases remained unmatched. This CDR3 is 15 amino acids long. Germline V lookup: CDR1 SGDLS, CDR2 YYNGEE. As DNA, the CDR3 is TGTGCCAGCAGCGTACTAGCGGGGGGGTTGGATGAGCAGTTCTTC. This encodes CASSVLAGGLDEQFF.

This clonotype has only a few counts. The chain combines TRBV12-3 or TRBV12-4 with TRBJ2-6; the D call may be TRBD1 or TRBD2 (5 bases each). The CDR3 has 15 amino acids. The germline V and J ends were trimmed by 5 bases and 2 bases, with 10 bases remaining between them. The CDR3 is CASSPVGAGANVLTF. For the CDR3, the DNA is TGTGCCAGCAGTCCCGTGGGGGCTGGGGCCAACGTCCTGACTTTC.

The J gene is TRBJ2-1, the V gene TRBV5-8; possibly TRBD2 for D (6 bases). Germline V lookup: CDR1 SGHTS, CDR2 YDEGEE. V was shortened by 4 bases and J by 4 bases, with 15 bases between the two germline ends. The CDR3 runs 15 residues. The CDR3 region has the DNA TGTGCCAGCAGCCGGAGGAGGGGCCTTTACAATGAGCAGTTCTTC. This translates into CASSRRRGLYNEQFF. Based on the CDR3 plus reference TRBV5-8 and TRBJ2-1, the full variable domain is EAGVTQSPTHLIKTRGQQATLRCSPISGHTSVYWYQQALGLGLQFLLWYDEGEERNRGNFPPRFSGRQFPNYSSELNVNALELEDSALYLCASSRRRGLYNEQFFGPGTRLTVL.

The V call is TRBV20-1, the J call TRBJ2-7, with TRBD2 identical over 8 bases. Germline V gene lookup returns CDR1 DFQATT and CDR2 SNEGSKA (reference sequence). The CDR3 runs 14 residues. V lost 6 bases to trimming and J lost 2 bases; unmatched junction nucleotides: 9. The chain's CDR3 is CSARLSGAPYEQYF. CDR3 coding DNA: TGCAGTGCCCGCCTTAGCGGGGCCCCCTACGAGCAGTACTTC.

Written as DNA, the CDR3 is TGCGCCAGCAGCTTCCAGAGCAATCAGCCCCAGCATTTT. Translation gives CASSFQSNQPQHF. The rearrangement uses TRBV5-1 and TRBJ1-5; D remains unclear. The CDR3 contains 13 residues. The germline V and J ends were trimmed by 2 bases and 1 base, with 4 bases remaining between them. Germline V gene data show CDR1 as SGHRS and CDR2 as YFSETQ.

This clonotype was observed a handful of times. This chain joins TRBV20-1 and TRBJ2-1; 10 bases line up with TRBD2. The CDR3 sequence is 15 residues long. V was clipped by 3 bases and J by 8 bases; unmatched bases: 10. Germline values: CDR1 DFQATT, CDR2 SNEGSKA (reference sequence). The CDR3 DNA sequence: TGCAGTGCTAGCCGAGCTAGCGGGAGAGAAGATGAGCAGTTCTTC. Translating gives CSASRASGREDEQFF.

Ten or more counts support this clonotype. This chain uses TRBV12-3 or TRBV12-4 with TRBJ1-4, with D maybe TRBD1 (5 bases). V lost 4 bases and J 1 base, leaving 10 bases between the germline ends. The CDR3 sequence is 15 residues long. The CDR3 nucleotides read TGTGCCAGCAGTTCCACAAGGGGAACTAATGAAAAACTGTTTTTT. Encoded protein: CASSSTRGTNEKLFF.

This chain connects TRBV18 to TRBJ2-3, with 13 bases that match TRBD2. CDR1 and CDR2 (germline): KGHSH, LQKENI. Unmatched junction bases numbered 5, after V lost 3 bases and J lost 2 bases. The CDR3 loop spans 17 amino acids. CDR3 DNA sequence: TGTGCCAGCTCACCGAGGACTAGCGGGGGCCTCACAGATACGCAGTATTTT. Translated, it gives CASSPRTSGGLTDTQYF.

This clonotype was detected only a few times. CDR3 sequence (DNA): TGTGCCTGGAGTGTACAGGTTTCGGGAGAGCAGTACTTC. As protein: CAWSVQVSGEQYF. The rearrangement joins TRBV30 to TRBJ2-7; D could derive from TRBD1 or TRBD2 (5 bases each). This CDR3 comprises 13 residues. Germline CDR1 is GTSNPN and CDR2 is SVGIG (reference sequence). V was trimmed by 0 bases and J by 7 bases, leaving 13 bases between them.

This clonotype came up a few times. The chain couples TRBV20-1 to TRBJ2-4; weak D call: TRBD2 (5 bases). CDR1 is DFQATT and CDR2 is SNEGSKA in the germline V gene (reference sequence). V was clipped by 7 bases and J by 8 bases, with 15 bases between them. CDR3 length: 12 amino acids. The CDR3 DNA sequence: TGCAGTGAGGGTAGAGGGAGTGACATTCAGTACTTC. Residues: CSEGRGSDIQYF.

This clonotype was seen more than once but under ten times. The chain carries TRBV4-2 and TRBJ2-3; no clear D gene. The germline gives CDR1 LGHNA, CDR2 YNFKEQ. This CDR3 contains 15 residues. Trimming left V 0 bases short and J 1 base short, with 8 bases between. This chain's CDR3 is CASSQDKQGTDTQYF. CDR3 in DNA: TGTGCCAGCAGCCAAGATAAGCAGGGCACAGATACGCAGTATTTT.

This clonotype has ten or more counts. The genes are TRBV20-1 and TRBJ2-7; D is uncertain. The CDR3 has 11 amino acids. Germline V CDR1 and CDR2: DFQATT, SNEGSKA (reference sequence). V was pared by 4 bases and J by 4 bases, with 8 bases between. The DNA of the CDR3 is TGCAGTGCTAATTCATTGTACGAGCAGTACTTC. This encodes CSANSLYEQYF.

The V gene is TRBV5-1, the J gene TRBJ2-1; 8 positions agree with TRBD1. V was clipped by 1 base and J by 8 bases; unmatched bases: 11. This CDR3 has 16 residues. Germline CDR1 is SGHRS and CDR2 is YFSETQ. The CDR3 DNA reads TGCGCCAGCAGCTTGCTCGGGACAGGTACACGGGATGAGCAGTTCTTC. As protein: CASSLLGTGTRDEQFF.

This clonotype was picked up many times. The V and J genes are TRBV7-2 and TRBJ1-3, with D unresolved. This CDR3 is 14 amino acids long. Trimming removed 6 bases at V and 0 bases at J, with 9 bases between. Germline loops: CDR1 SGHTA, CDR2 FQGNSA. CDR3 DNA sequence: TGTGCCAGCAGGAGAGATTACTCTGGAAACACCATATATTTT. This sequence encodes CASRRDYSGNTIYF.

This clonotype has a handful of counts. J is TRBJ2-1 and V is TRBV3-1, with D tentatively TRBD1 (5 bases). Germline-derived CDR1 and CDR2 are LGHDT and YNNKEL (reference sequence). The CDR3 totals 13 residues. Trimming took off 1 base at V and 14 bases at J, with 15 bases between the two ends. The CDR3 DNA follows: TGTGCCAGCAGCCAAGGTATGCAGGGTAATGAGTTCTTC. Amino acid sequence: CASSQGMQGNEFF.

The chain joins TRBV5-1 to TRBJ1-1, with 7 bases that match TRBD1. The ends lost 3 bases at V and 1 base at J; junction bases unmatched: 6. Germline V gives CDR1 SGHRS, CDR2 YFSETQ. There are 15 residues in the CDR3. This CDR3 reads CASSSTYRGNTEAFF. The DNA for the CDR3 is TGCGCCAGCAGCTCGACCTACAGGGGGAACACTGAAGCTTTCTTT.

The rearrangement uses TRBV5-1 and TRBJ2-1; TRBD2 matches 9 bases. V gave up 1 base and J gave up 9 bases; unmatched junction bases: 11. Germline V gene data show CDR1 as SGHRS and CDR2 as YFSETQ. This CDR3 spans 16 amino acids. This chain's CDR3 is CASSLLAGTRYGEQFF. In nucleotides, the CDR3 is TGCGCCAGCAGCTTGCTAGCGGGAACCCGATACGGTGAGCAGTTCTTC.

This clonotype was recorded a few times. V and J are TRBV4-2 and TRBJ1-1; TRBD1 matches at 8 bases. Trimming took 1 base from V and 4 from J; bases not matched to a gene: 5. The germline V gene has CDR1 LGHNA and CDR2 YNFKEQ. The CDR3 length is 15 residues. The CDR3, as DNA: TGTGCCAGCAGCCAAGTCGAACAGGGGGTCACTGAAGCTTTCTTT. It yields the protein CASSQVEQGVTEAFF.

This clonotype was recorded at least ten times. The CDR3: CSARRGYEQYF. Here the CDR3 DNA reads TGCAGTGCTAGAAGGGGCTACGAGCAGTACTTC. The chain has TRBV20-1 and TRBJ2-7; D is possibly TRBD1 (5 bases). Trimming left V 2 bases short and J 3 bases short, with 5 bases between. CDR1 DFQATT and CDR2 SNEGSKA come from the germline V gene (reference sequence). The length of the CDR3 is 11 residues.

The CDR3 spells CASTLQPNTEAFF. The DNA of the CDR3 is TGTGCCAGCACCCTTCAGCCGAACACTGAAGCTTTCTTT. The chain combines TRBV12-3 or TRBV12-4 with TRBJ1-1, with D hard to call. CDR3 length: 13 amino acids. Trimming removed 7 bases from V and 1 base from J, with 10 bases in between.

The V and J genes are TRBV6-6 and TRBJ2-7; TRBD2 might be the D (6 bases). Germline CDR1 MNHNY, CDR2 SVGAGI (reference sequence). V was pared by 5 bases and J by 6 bases, with 11 bases between. The CDR3 length is 12 residues. The CDR3 loop reads CASSARGGEQYF. For the CDR3, the DNA is TGTGCCAGCAGTGCAAGGGGAGGCGAGCAGTACTTC.

This clonotype turned up a few times. This rearrangement joins TRBV6-4 to TRBJ2-5; 7 bases align to TRBD2. The V gene's germline CDR1 is MRHNA and CDR2 SNTAGT. This CDR3 is built from 20 residues. After removal of 2 bases from V and 1 base from J, the junction contained 19 bases not matched to a gene. The CDR3: CASSDRFGGRASPAQETQYF. Here the CDR3 DNA reads TGTGCCAGCAGTGACCGATTCGGTGGGAGGGCATCCCCTGCCCAAGAGACCCAGTACTTC.